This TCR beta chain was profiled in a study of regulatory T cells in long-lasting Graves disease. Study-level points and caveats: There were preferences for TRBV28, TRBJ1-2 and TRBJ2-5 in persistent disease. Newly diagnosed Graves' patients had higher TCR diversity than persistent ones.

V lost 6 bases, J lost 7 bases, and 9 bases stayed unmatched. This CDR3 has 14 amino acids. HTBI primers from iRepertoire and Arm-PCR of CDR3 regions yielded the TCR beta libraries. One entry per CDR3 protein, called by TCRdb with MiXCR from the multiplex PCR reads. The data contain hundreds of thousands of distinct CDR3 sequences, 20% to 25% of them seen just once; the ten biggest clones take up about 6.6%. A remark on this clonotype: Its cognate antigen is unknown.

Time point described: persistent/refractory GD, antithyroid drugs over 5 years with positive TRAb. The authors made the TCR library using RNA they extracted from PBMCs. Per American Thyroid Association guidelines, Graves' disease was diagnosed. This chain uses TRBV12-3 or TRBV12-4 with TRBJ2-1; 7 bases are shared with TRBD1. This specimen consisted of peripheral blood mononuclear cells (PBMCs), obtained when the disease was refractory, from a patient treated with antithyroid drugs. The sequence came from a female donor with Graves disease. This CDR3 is CASSHLQGVNEQFF. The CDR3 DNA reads TGTGCCAGCAGCCACCTCCAGGGGGTTAATGAGCAGTTCTTC.